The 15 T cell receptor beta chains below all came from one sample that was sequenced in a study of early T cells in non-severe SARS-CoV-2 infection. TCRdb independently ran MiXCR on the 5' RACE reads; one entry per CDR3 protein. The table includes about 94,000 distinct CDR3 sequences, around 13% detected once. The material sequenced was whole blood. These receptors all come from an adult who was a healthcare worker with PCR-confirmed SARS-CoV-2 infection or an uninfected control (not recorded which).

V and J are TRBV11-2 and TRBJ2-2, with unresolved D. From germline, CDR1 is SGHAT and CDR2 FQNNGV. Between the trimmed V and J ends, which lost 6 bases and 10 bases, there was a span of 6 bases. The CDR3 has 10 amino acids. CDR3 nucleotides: TGTGCCAGCAGTTCCTCGGAGCTGTTTTTT. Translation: CASSSSELFF.

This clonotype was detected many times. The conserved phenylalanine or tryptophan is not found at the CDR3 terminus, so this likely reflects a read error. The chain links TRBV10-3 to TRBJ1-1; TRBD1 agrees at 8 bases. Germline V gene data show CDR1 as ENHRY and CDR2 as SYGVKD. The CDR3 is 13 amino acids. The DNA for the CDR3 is TGCGATGGGACAGGTCCTATGAACACTGAAGCTTTCCTT. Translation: CDGTGPMNTEAFL.

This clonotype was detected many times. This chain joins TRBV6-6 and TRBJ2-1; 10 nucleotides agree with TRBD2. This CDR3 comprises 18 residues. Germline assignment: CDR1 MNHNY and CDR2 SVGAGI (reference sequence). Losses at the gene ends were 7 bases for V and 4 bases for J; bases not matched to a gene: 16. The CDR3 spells CASNPRDPSGGPYNEQFF. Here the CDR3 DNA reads TGTGCCAGCAACCCTAGAGATCCTAGCGGGGGACCGTACAATGAGCAGTTCTTC.

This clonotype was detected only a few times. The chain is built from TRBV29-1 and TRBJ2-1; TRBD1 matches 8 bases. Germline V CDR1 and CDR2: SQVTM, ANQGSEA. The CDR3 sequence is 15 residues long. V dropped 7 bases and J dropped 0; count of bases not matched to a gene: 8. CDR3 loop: CSARTGSSSYNEQFF. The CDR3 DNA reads TGCAGCGCCCGGACAGGGTCCAGCTCCTACAATGAGCAGTTCTTC.

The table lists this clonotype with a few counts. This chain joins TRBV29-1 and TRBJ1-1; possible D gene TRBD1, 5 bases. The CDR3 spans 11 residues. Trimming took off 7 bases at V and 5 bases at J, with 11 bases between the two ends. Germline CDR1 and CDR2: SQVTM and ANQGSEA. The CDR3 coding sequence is TGCAGCGCGACAACAGGAACTGAAGCTTTCTTT. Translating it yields CSATTGTEAFF.

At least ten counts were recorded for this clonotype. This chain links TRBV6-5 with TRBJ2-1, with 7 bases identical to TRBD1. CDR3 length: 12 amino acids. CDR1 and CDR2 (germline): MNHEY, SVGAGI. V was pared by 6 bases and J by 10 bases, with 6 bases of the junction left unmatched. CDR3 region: CASSHGQVEQFF. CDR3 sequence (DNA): TGTGCCAGCAGCCACGGACAGGTCGAGCAGTTCTTC.

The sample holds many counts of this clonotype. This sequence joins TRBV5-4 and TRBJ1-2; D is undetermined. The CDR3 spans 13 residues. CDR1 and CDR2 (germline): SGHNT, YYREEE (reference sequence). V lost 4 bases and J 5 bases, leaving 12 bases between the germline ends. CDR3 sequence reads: CASSQDGKYGYTF. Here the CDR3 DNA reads TGTGCCAGCAGCCAAGACGGAAAGTATGGCTACACCTTC.

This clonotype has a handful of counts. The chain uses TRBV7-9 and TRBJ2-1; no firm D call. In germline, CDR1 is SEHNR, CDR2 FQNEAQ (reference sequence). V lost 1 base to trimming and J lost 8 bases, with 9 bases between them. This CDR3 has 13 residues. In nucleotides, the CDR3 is TGTGCCAGCAGCTTAGTTCTGGTCCATGAGCAGTTCTTC. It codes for CASSLVLVHEQFF.

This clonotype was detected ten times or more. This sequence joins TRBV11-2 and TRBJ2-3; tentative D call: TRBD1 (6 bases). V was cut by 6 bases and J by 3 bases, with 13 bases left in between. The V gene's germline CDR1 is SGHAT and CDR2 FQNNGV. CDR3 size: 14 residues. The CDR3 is CASRANRGTDTQYF. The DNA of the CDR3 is TGTGCCAGCAGAGCCAATAGGGGGACAGATACGCAGTATTTT.

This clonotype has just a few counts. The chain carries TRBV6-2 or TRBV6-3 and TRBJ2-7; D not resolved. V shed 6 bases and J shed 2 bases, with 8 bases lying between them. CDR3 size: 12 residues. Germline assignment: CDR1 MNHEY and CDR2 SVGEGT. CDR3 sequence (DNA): TGTGCCAGCAGAGAAGCCCCCTACGAGCAGTACTTC. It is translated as CASREAPYEQYF.

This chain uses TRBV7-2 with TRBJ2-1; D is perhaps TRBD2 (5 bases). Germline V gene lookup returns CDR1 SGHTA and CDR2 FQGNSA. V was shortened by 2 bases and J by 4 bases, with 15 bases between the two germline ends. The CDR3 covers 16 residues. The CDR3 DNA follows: TGTGCCAGCAGCTTATTGTTGGGTAGCGCGTACAATGAGCAGTTCTTC. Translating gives CASSLLLGSAYNEQFF.

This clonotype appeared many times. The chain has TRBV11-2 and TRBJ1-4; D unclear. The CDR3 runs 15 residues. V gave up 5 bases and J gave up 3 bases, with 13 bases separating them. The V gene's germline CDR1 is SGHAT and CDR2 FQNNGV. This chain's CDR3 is CASSQGLKSNEKLFF. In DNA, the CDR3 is TGTGCCAGCAGCCAAGGGCTGAAGTCTAATGAAAAACTGTTTTTT.

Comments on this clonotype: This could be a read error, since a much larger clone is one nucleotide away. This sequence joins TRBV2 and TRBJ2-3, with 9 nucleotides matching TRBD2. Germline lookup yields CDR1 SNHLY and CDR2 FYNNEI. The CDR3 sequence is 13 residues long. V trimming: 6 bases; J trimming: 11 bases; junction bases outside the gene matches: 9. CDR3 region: CASRKLLAGLQYF. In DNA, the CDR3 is TGTGCCAGCAGGAAACTGCTAGCGGGATTGCAGTATTTT.

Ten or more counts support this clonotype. This chain's CDR3 is CASSLSAASNYGYTF. In nucleotides, the CDR3 is TGTGCCAGCAGCTTAAGCGCAGCCTCTAACTATGGCTACACCTTC. The V gene is TRBV7-2, the J gene TRBJ1-2; no reliable D call. The CDR3 has 15 amino acids. Trimming cost V 2 bases and J 0 bases, with 10 bases left between them. The germline V gene has CDR1 SGHTA and CDR2 FQGNSA.

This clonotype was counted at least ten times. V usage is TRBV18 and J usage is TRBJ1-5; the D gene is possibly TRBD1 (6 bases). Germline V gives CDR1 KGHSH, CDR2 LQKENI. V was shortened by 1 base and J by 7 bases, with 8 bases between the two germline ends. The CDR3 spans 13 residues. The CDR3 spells CASSPQGEQPQHF. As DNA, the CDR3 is TGTGCCAGCTCACCACAGGGGGAACAGCCCCAGCATTTT.